The 14 T cell receptor beta chains below were found in one sample sequenced in a study of T cell responses to AZD1222 COVID-19 vaccine. Only in-frame clones appear in the TCRdb table, and some are missing; sequencing was by immunoSEQ multiplex PCR. The repertoire holds 150,000 to 200,000 clones, 75% to 90% seen once, with about 2.5% in the top ten. The sequencing here drew on peripheral blood, taken on day 0 of AZD1222 vaccination. The receptors were gathered from an adult in good health.

The chain employs TRBV6-1 and TRBJ2-2; perhaps TRBD1 as D (6 bases). Germline CDR1 is MNHNS and CDR2 is SASEGT. Trimming left V 3 bases short and J 0 bases short, with 8 bases between. The CDR3 is 15 residues long. CDR3 protein: CASSEDSSNTGELFF. The CDR3 bases are TGTGCCAGCAGTGAGGACAGTTCGAACACCGGGGAGCTGTTTTTT.

A note on this clone: The sample carries other DNA sequences with the same CDR3. V is TRBV5-1 and J is TRBJ1-5; 7 nucleotides agree with TRBD1. The CDR3 loop spans 15 amino acids. V gave up 4 bases and J gave up 2 bases; unmatched junction bases: 6. Germline CDR1 is SGHRS and CDR2 is YFSETQ. CDR3 DNA sequence: TGCGCCAGCAGCCCGAGTACAGGGGGCAATCAGCCCCAGCATTTT. It codes for CASSPSTGGNQPQHF.

This clone ranks as medium-sized. This chain joins TRBV6-4 and TRBJ2-2; D not certain. There are 15 residues in the CDR3. Trimming removed 3 bases at V and 2 bases at J, with 10 bases between. CDR1 is MRHNA and CDR2 is SNTAGT in the germline V gene. The CDR3 sequence: CASSDGLHNTGELFF. The CDR3 DNA is TGTGCCAGCAGTGATGGCCTCCATAACACCGGGGAGCTGTTTTTT.

The chain recombines TRBV6-5 with TRBJ1-1, with D possibly being TRBD1 (6 bases). The CDR3 consists of 14 residues. Germline assignment: CDR1 MNHEY and CDR2 SVGAGI. V lost 2 bases and J 4 bases, leaving 11 bases between the germline ends. This CDR3 reads CASSYGGASTEAFF. The CDR3 DNA is TGTGCCAGCAGTTACGGGGGGGCGAGCACTGAAGCTTTCTTT.

The gene calls are TRBV18 and TRBJ2-3; 9 nucleotides line up with TRBD2. The junction had 13 bases not matched to a gene; V was cut back by 4 bases and J by 5 bases. Germline values: CDR1 KGHSH, CDR2 LQKENI. This CDR3 contains 17 residues. Here the CDR3 reads CASSRVQGTSRQDTQYF. The CDR3, as DNA: TGTGCCAGCTCACGAGTACAGGGGACTAGCAGGCAAGATACGCAGTATTTT.

The CDR3 DNA reads as TGTGCCAGCTCCCAGAGAGGAAATGAGCAGTTCTTC. It codes for CASSQRGNEQFF. The V gene is TRBV6-5, the J gene TRBJ2-1, with unresolved D. Germline lookup yields CDR1 MNHEY and CDR2 SVGAGI. The germline V and J ends were trimmed by 8 bases and 7 bases, with 12 bases remaining between them. This CDR3 has 12 amino acids.

The rearrangement joins TRBV19 to TRBJ1-1, with D perhaps matching TRBD1 (6 bases). Trimming removed 7 bases at V and 0 bases at J, with 15 bases between. The CDR3 covers 15 residues. Germline CDR1 LNHDA, CDR2 SQIVND (reference sequence). CDR3 sequence: CASTLGGELNTEAFF. The CDR3 nucleotides are TGTGCCAGTACCTTGGGGGGCGAATTGAACACTGAAGCTTTCTTT.

The chain couples TRBV6-5 to TRBJ2-7; D gene ambiguous. This CDR3 region has 13 residues. V was shortened by 0 bases and J by 3 bases, with 6 bases between the two germline ends. Germline values: CDR1 MNHEY, CDR2 SVGAGI. CDR3 nucleotides: TGTGCCAGCAGTTACTCGAACAACTACGAGCAGTACTTC. It yields the protein CASSYSNNYEQYF.

The chain couples TRBV28 to TRBJ2-1; no firm D call. The CDR3 totals 13 residues. CDR1 MDHEN and CDR2 SYDVKM come from the germline V gene. The V end was cut by 6 bases, the J end by 8 bases, with 14 bases between. The CDR3: CASRDQRLHEQFF. As DNA, the CDR3 is TGTGCCAGCAGGGACCAGCGTTTGCATGAGCAGTTCTTC.

The rearrangement joins TRBV7-2 to TRBJ2-3; D unclear. Trimming shortened V by 5 bases and J by 9 bases, and 18 bases separated the two germline ends. The CDR3 length is 14 residues. From germline, CDR1 is SGHTA and CDR2 FQGNSA. The CDR3 reads CASSPGLSAVTQYF. The CDR3 bases are TGTGCCAGCAGCCCGGGTCTCTCAGCAGTGACGCAGTATTTT.

J is TRBJ2-1 and V is TRBV29-1; D perhaps matches TRBD1 (5 bases). Trimming took off 0 bases at V and 7 bases at J, with 16 bases between the two ends. The CDR3 is made up of 15 amino acids. Germline lookup yields CDR1 SQVTM and CDR2 ANQGSEA. The CDR3 protein is CSVEDPLGLGNEQFF. DNA of the CDR3: TGCAGCGTTGAAGATCCTTTGGGGCTAGGAAATGAGCAGTTCTTC.

V gene TRBV4-1 combines with J gene TRBJ2-5, with TRBD2 matching over 10 bases. Germline V gene sequence: CDR1 MGHRA, CDR2 YSYEKL. The CDR3 sequence is 16 residues long. Trimming took 0 bases from V and 4 from J; bases not matched to a gene: 5. In DNA, the CDR3 is TGCGCCAGCAGCCAAGATGCAGCGGGAGGGCGAGAGACCCAGTACTTC. Its protein is CASSQDAAGGRETQYF.

This chain joins TRBV20-1 and TRBJ1-2; D is uncertain. Trimming stripped 6 bases from V and 3 bases from J, with 5 bases between. Per germline, CDR1 DFQATT and CDR2 SNEGSKA (reference sequence). The CDR3 is 10 amino acids. CDR3 nucleotides: TGCAGTGCCTGGGACTATGGCTACACCTTC. This sequence encodes CSAWDYGYTF.

The chain employs TRBV28 and TRBJ1-6, with 10 bases lining up with TRBD1. The germline V gene encodes CDR1 MDHEN and CDR2 SYDVKM. The CDR3 is made up of 14 amino acids. V trimming: 8 bases; J trimming: 12 bases; junction bases outside the gene matches: 10. The CDR3 DNA sequence: TGTGCCAGCTTAGGCGGGACAGGGGTTTTACCCCTCCACTTT. Its protein is CASLGGTGVLPLHF.